Listed below are T cell receptor beta chains from one sample, sequenced in a study of T cell repertoires in cytomegalovirus infection. One entry per CDR3 protein, called by TCRdb with MiXCR from the reads. The profile shows approximately 500,000 distinct CDR3 sequences, about 30% of them singletons. Input material: PBMCs. These receptor sequences come from a human donor in good health (CMV status not recorded). Some clones in this sample may be carry-over from other donors' samples. CDR3s include the opening cysteine and the closing phenylalanine or tryptophan. The D gene is left open where the match is weak. The size of a clone is reported for some rows only, either as once, few or many, or as a class for expanded clones.

V	D	J	size	CDR3	DNA
TRBV24-1	TRBD1	TRBJ1-5	few	CATSVNRDRGGGSNQPQHF	TGTGCCACCAGTGTAAACCGGGACAGGGGAGGGGGGAGCAATCAGCCCCAGCATTTT
TRBV27	TRBD1	TRBJ1-2	few	CASSYGQGRNYGYTF	TGTGCCAGCAGTTACGGACAGGGGAGGAACTATGGCTACACCTTC
TRBV10-3	TRBD1	TRBJ1-4	-	CAISERDREATNEKLFF	TGTGCCATCAGTGAAAGGGACAGGGAAGCAACTAATGAAAAACTGTTTTTT
TRBV7-9	-	TRBJ2-2	-	CASSLGEVGTGELFF	TGTGCCAGCAGCCTAGGGGAGGTCGGTACCGGGGAGCTGTTTTTT
TRBV10-3	-	TRBJ1-2	many	CAIGNGQGSSGGYTF	TGTGCCATAGGAAACGGGCAGGGGTCTTCCGGTGGCTACACCTTC
TRBV12-3/TRBV12-4	-	TRBJ1-5	few	CASSPPLRSGYSNQPQHF	TGTGCCAGCAGTCCACCCCTAAGGTCTGGGTATAGCAATCAGCCCCAGCATTTT
TRBV7-2	TRBD2	TRBJ2-1	many	CASSSTTGTSGNEQFF	TGTGCCAGCAGCTCCACTACCGGGACTAGCGGGAATGAGCAGTTCTTC
TRBV12-3/TRBV12-4	TRBD1	TRBJ1-1	-	CASSFGTGVDAFF	TGTGCCAGCAGTTTCGGGACAGGGGTAGACGCTTTCTTT
TRBV7-9	TRBD1	TRBJ1-1	-	CASSKTGGLNTEAFF	TGTGCCAGCAGCAAGACAGGGGGCCTGAACACTGAAGCTTTCTTT
TRBV7-2	TRBD1	TRBJ1-5	many	CASSSSDRDQPQHF	TGTGCCAGCAGCTCGTCCGACAGGGACCAGCCCCAGCATTTT
TRBV6-1	-	TRBJ1-5	few	CASSRRQPDQPQHF	TGTGCCAGCAGTCGTCGACAGCCTGATCAGCCCCAGCATTTT
TRBV7-2	TRBD1	TRBJ2-1	few	CASSYTGGPYNEQFF	TGTGCCAGCAGCTATACAGGGGGCCCCTACAATGAGCAGTTCTTC
TRBV30	-	TRBJ2-2	-	CAWSASLGRGELFF	TGTGCCTGGAGTGCCAGTCTCGGGCGCGGGGAGCTGTTTTTT
TRBV9	-	TRBJ2-3	-	CASSVDGTTDTQYF	TGTGCCAGCAGCGTAGACGGTACCACAGATACGCAGTATTTT
TRBV12-3/TRBV12-4	TRBD1	TRBJ2-4	-	CASSGTGGLAKSIQYF	TGTGCCAGCAGTGGGACAGGGGGCCTAGCCAAAAGCATTCAGTACTTC
TRBV19	-	TRBJ1-2	-	CASSIDFTGRGNYGYTF	TGTGCCAGTAGTATAGATTTCACCGGCAGGGGAAACTATGGCTACACCTTC
TRBV15	TRBD2	TRBJ2-7	few	CATSRSGMYEQYF	TGTGCCACCAGCAGAAGCGGGATGTACGAGCAGTACTTC
TRBV7-8	-	TRBJ2-7	-	CASSRRGRAYEQYF	TGTGCCAGCAGCCGACGGGGGCGGGCCTACGAGCAGTACTTC
TRBV11-2	-	TRBJ2-3	few	CASSLVALGGTDTQYF	TGTGCCAGCAGCTTAGTGGCCTTGGGCGGCACAGATACGCAGTATTTT
TRBV6-2/TRBV6-3	TRBD1	TRBJ1-6	few	CASSYAGSAGQGFSPLHF	TGTGCCAGCAGTTACGCGGGAAGTGCGGGACAGGGATTCTCACCCCTCCACTTT
TRBV6-1	-	TRBJ1-2	-	CASSRTASIIQYGYTF	TGTGCCAGCAGCCGGACAGCGTCCATCATACAATATGGCTACACCTTC
TRBV7-8	TRBD1	TRBJ1-2	few	CASSGGGIYGYTF	TGTGCCAGCAGTGGAGGGGGCATCTATGGCTACACCTTC
TRBV7-9	TRBD2	TRBJ2-3	-	CASSLSLAGGDTQYF	TGTGCCAGCAGCTTATCCCTAGCGGGAGGGGATACGCAGTATTTT
TRBV6-1	-	TRBJ2-2	-	CASSASTQNTGELFF	TGTGCCAGCAGTGCTTCAACCCAGAACACCGGGGAGCTGTTTTTT
TRBV2	-	TRBJ2-5	-	CASSVIKNLQETQYF	TGTGCCAGCAGTGTTATAAAGAACCTACAAGAGACCCAGTACTTC
TRBV12-3/TRBV12-4	TRBD1	TRBJ2-2	-	CASSPGQGIGELFF	TGTGCCAGCAGCCCGGGACAGGGGATCGGGGAGCTGTTTTTT
TRBV2	-	TRBJ1-3	-	CASSEALTAGNTIYF	TGTGCCAGCAGTGAAGCTCTGACAGCTGGAAACACCATATATTTT
TRBV6-1	-	TRBJ1-5	-	CASIREGNQPQHF	TGTGCCAGCATACGGGAAGGCAATCAGCCCCAGCATTTT
TRBV29-1	-	TRBJ2-7	-	CSVFFWGHYEQYF	TGCAGCGTTTTTTTCTGGGGGCACTACGAGCAGTACTTC
TRBV7-8	TRBD1	TRBJ1-1	many	CASSPTGQGLPFF	TGTGCCAGCAGCCCGACCGGACAGGGTCTACCTTTCTTT
TRBV6-6	-	TRBJ1-2	-	CASRPQTGLYGYTF	TGTGCCAGCAGACCCCAGACGGGTTTATATGGCTACACCTTC
TRBV24-1	-	TRBJ2-3	few	CATSRGTAGTDTQYF	TGTGCCACCAGCCGGGGGACAGCCGGCACAGATACGCAGTATTTT
TRBV13	-	TRBJ2-6	-	CASSLLFGPPSGANVLTF	TGTGCCAGCAGCTTATTATTTGGGCCCCCGTCTGGGGCCAACGTCCTGACTTTC
TRBV7-7	-	TRBJ2-2	-	CASSPVTGYAGELFF	TGTGCCAGCAGCCCAGTCACGGGGTATGCCGGGGAGCTGTTTTTT
TRBV28	TRBD1	TRBJ2-5	-	CASTGWRQGETQYF	TGTGCCAGCACCGGATGGAGACAGGGTGAGACCCAGTACTTC
TRBV7-3	-	TRBJ2-1	-	CASSLNPRASFSDEQFF	TGTGCCAGCAGCTTAAATCCCCGGGCTAGCTTCTCGGATGAGCAGTTCTTC
TRBV7-8	-	TRBJ2-1	many	CASSFRVAAFNEQFF	TGTGCCAGCAGCTTCCGGGTCGCCGCATTCAATGAGCAGTTCTTC
TRBV6-2/TRBV6-3	TRBD1	TRBJ2-7	few	CASSYRPGQAYEQYF	TGTGCCAGCAGTTACCGACCGGGACAGGCCTACGAGCAGTACTTC
TRBV7-2	-	TRBJ1-2	many	CASIPSGISYGYTF	TGTGCCAGCATCCCATCCGGGATTTCCTATGGCTACACCTTC
TRBV19	TRBD2	TRBJ2-1	few	CASSPGGGSGGLAGNYQTNHEQFF	TGTGCCAGTAGTCCAGGGGGGGGTTCGGGTGGGCTAGCGGGAAATTACCAGACAAATCATGAGCAGTTCTTC
TRBV14	-	TRBJ2-1	-	CASSKIIGSYNEQFF	TGTGCCAGCAGCAAAATAATAGGCAGCTACAATGAGCAGTTCTTC